One and the same sample provided the 6 T cell receptor beta chains below, sequenced in a study of blood T cell repertoires in COVID-19. Clones were read by immunoSEQ multiplex PCR, and TCRdb kept only the in-frame ones, dropping some. The profile covers 9,500 to 10,000 clones, with around 80% appearing a single time and about 22% taken by the ten largest. Sample: peripheral blood. The receptor source for this set is a man in his 60s with active COVID-19.

This clone has only one observation. DNA for the CDR3: TGTGCCACCAAAGCGGACAGGGTTTACAATGAGCAGTTCTTC. It specifies CATKADRVYNEQFF. J is TRBJ2-1 and V is TRBV15; TRBD1 aligns across 8 bases. V was pared by 7 bases and J by 4 bases, with 6 bases of the junction left unmatched. Per germline, CDR1 LNHNV and CDR2 YYDKDF (reference sequence). The CDR3 has 14 amino acids.

V and J are TRBV5-1 and TRBJ2-7, with 7 bases fitting TRBD1. Germline V lookup: CDR1 SGHRS, CDR2 YFSETQ. The CDR3 totals 14 residues. V was clipped by 3 bases and J by 7 bases; unmatched bases: 10. CDR3 residues: CASSSLRQGDEQYF. The CDR3, as DNA: TGCGCCAGCAGCTCCCTGAGACAGGGTGATGAGCAGTACTTC.

This chain joins TRBV18 and TRBJ1-1; the D gene is possibly TRBD1 (6 bases). Trimming removed 6 bases from V and 3 bases from J, with 17 bases in between. Germline values: CDR1 KGHSH, CDR2 LQKENI. The CDR3 totals 15 residues. The CDR3 coding sequence is TGTGCCAGCTCGCCCTTTACAGGGCTCGACACTGAAGCTTTCTTT. Its protein product is CASSPFTGLDTEAFF.

The chain couples TRBV7-9 to TRBJ1-1, with no clear D. Germline assignment: CDR1 SEHNR and CDR2 FQNEAQ (reference sequence). The V end was cut by 5 bases, the J end by 6 bases, with 13 bases between. CDR3 length: 13 residues. Written as DNA, the CDR3 is TGTGCCAGCAGCACTAGAGGAGAATCTGAAGCTTTCTTT. It yields the protein CASSTRGESEAFF.

The CDR3 DNA sequence: TGTGCCAGCAGCTTATTATGGACAGGCCAAGAGACCCAGTACTTC. Translated, it gives CASSLLWTGQETQYF. V is TRBV7-9 and J is TRBJ2-5, with 7 bases lining up with TRBD1. Germline CDR1 SEHNR, CDR2 FQNEAQ (reference sequence). V trimming: 2 bases; J trimming: 1 base; junction bases outside the gene matches: 4. The CDR3 sequence is 15 residues long.

This clone was detected once. J is TRBJ2-4 and V is TRBV7-2, with TRBD1 matching over 9 bases. Trimming at V came to 3 bases and at J to 8 bases, leaving 5 bases not matched to a gene. The germline V gene has CDR1 SGHTA and CDR2 FQGNSA. The CDR3 spans 14 residues. CDR3 DNA: TGTGCCAGCAGCTTCGACGACAGGGGGGACATTCAGTACTTC. Amino acids: CASSFDDRGDIQYF. The full variable domain, with the rest looked up from reference TRBV7-2 and TRBJ2-4, is GAGVSQSPSNKVTEKGKDVELRCDPISGHTALYWYRQSLGQGLEFLIYFQGNSAPDKSGLPSDRFSAERTGGSVSTLTIQRTQQEDSAVYLCASSFDDRGDIQYFGAGTRLSVL.